This TCR beta chain is drawn from a study of T cell responses to AZD1222 COVID-19 vaccine. As to this clone: No antigen is known for it.

Germline V gene lookup returns CDR1 LGHNA and CDR2 YSLEER. The CDR3 runs to 15 residues. Between the trimmed V and J ends, which lost 1 base and 1 base, there was a span of 8 bases. Overall study results and limits: Within unmutated variant regions lay the reported targets of nearly half of spike-specific TCRs. Most donors were white British and more were female, and clonal diversity was possibly underestimated. Spike was spanned by vaccine-associated CD4 TCRs, which were dominant at 160-218 and 743-854. Samples come after the peak T cell response, not at day 14.

Measured with immunoSEQ multiplex PCR; TCRdb has only the in-frame clones, and not every one. The table includes around 130,000 clones, 80% to 95% detected once. Source: peripheral blood, taken 28 days after the second AZD1222 dose. The rearrangement links TRBV4-3 to TRBJ2-4, with D maybe TRBD2 (5 bases). This sequence originates from an adult who received the AZD1222 COVID-19 vaccine. CDR3 bases: TGCGCCAGCAGCCAAGGGTCGGGGGCCAAAAACATTCAGTACTTC. This translates into CASSQGSGAKNIQYF.